This T cell receptor beta chain was captured in a study of human T cells and chemical hapten exposure. This clonotype was counted between two and nine times. This sample's time point: patch test 1, 2 weeks after DPC sensitization. Treatment of the sample: therapeutic diphenylcyclopropenone sensitization with weekly scalp DPC. TCRdb independently ran MiXCR on the RACE reads; one entry per CDR3 protein. This table has 180,000 or so distinct CDR3 sequences, approximately 20% appearing once. CDR1 is DFQATT, CDR2 SNEGSKA, per germline (reference sequence). The CDR3 has 16 amino acids. V lost 3 bases to trimming and J lost 4 bases; unmatched junction nucleotides: 13.

Source: whole blood, taken in connection with sensitization to the hapten diphenylcyclopropenone (DPC). The source of this sequence is a woman between 50 and 59 years old with alopecia areata. Some clones in this sample may be carry-over from other donors' samples. The rearrangement links TRBV20-1 to TRBJ2-7; 9 bases line up with TRBD2. CDR3 sequence reads: CSASALSSGIGYEQYF. DNA of the CDR3: TGCAGTGCTAGTGCCCTCTCTAGCGGGATAGGGTACGAGCAGTACTTC.